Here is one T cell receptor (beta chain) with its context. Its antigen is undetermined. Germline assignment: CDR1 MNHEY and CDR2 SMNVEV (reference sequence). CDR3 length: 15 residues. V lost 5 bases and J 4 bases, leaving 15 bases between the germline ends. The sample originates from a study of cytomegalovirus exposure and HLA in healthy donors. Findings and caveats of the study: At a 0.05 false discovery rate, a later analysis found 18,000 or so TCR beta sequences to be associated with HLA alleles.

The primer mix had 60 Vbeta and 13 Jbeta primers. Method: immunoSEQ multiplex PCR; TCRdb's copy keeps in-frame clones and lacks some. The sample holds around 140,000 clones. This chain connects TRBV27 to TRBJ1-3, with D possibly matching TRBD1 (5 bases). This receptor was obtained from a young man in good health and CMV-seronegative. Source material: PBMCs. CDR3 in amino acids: CASSDQGGVGNTIYF. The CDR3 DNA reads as TGTGCCAGCAGTGACCAAGGAGGGGTCGGAAACACCATATATTTT.